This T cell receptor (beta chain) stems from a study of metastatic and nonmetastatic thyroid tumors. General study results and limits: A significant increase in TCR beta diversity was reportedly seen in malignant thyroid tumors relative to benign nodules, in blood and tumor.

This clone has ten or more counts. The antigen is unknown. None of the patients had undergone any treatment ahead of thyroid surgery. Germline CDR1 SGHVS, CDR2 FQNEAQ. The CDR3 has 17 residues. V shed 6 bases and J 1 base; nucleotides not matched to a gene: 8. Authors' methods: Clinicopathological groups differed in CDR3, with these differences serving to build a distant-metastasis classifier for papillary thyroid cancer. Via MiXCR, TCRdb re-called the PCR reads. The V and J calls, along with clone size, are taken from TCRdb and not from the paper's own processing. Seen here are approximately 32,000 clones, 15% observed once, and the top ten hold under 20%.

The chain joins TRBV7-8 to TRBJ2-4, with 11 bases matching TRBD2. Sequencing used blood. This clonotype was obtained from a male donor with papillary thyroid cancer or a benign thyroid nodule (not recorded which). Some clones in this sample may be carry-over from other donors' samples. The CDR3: CASSLTSGSLAKNIQYF. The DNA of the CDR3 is TGTGCCAGCAGTCTTACTAGCGGGAGTCTGGCCAAAAACATTCAGTACTTC.